A single sample is the source of the 30 T cell receptor beta chains below, sequenced in a study of cytomegalovirus exposure and HLA in healthy donors. 13 Jbeta primers and 60 Vbeta primers were used for the PCR. Sequencing used immunoSEQ multiplex PCR; TCRdb keeps in-frame clones, though not all of them. The sample contains 180,000 or so clones, more than 70% of which appear only once. The sequenced material came from PBMCs. Receptors originate from a male donor in good health and CMV-seronegative.

The rearrangement uses TRBV5-1 and TRBJ2-7, with a weak D call TRBD1 (6 bases). Germline V gene lookup returns CDR1 SGHRS and CDR2 YFSETQ. CDR3 size: 16 residues. Trimming cost V 0 bases and J 3 bases, with 16 bases left between them. CDR3 protein: CASSLGVLGHYYEQYF. The CDR3 nucleotides read TGCGCCAGCAGCTTGGGGGTTCTGGGACATTACTACGAGCAGTACTTC.

The genes are TRBV6-1 and TRBJ1-4, with TRBD1 matching over 9 bases. J was trimmed by 8 bases and V by 6 bases; bases with no gene match: 10. Germline CDR1 reads MNHNS; CDR2 reads SASEGT. There are 15 residues in the CDR3. The CDR3 protein is CASSLADRGVEKLFF. The CDR3 coding sequence is TGTGCCAGCAGCCTAGCCGACAGGGGGGTAGAAAAACTGTTTTTT.

This clone was recorded once. The chain recombines TRBV19 with TRBJ2-1; 8 nucleotides line up with TRBD1. CDR1 and CDR2 (germline): LNHDA, SQIVND (reference sequence). This CDR3 has 15 residues. Germline trimming cut 5 bases from V and 4 bases from J; bases unmatched to any gene: 7. The DNA for the CDR3 is TGTGCCAGTAGTCCCCGGACAGGGCATTACAATGAGCAGTTCTTC. This encodes CASSPRTGHYNEQFF.

This clone was seen a few times. The V gene is TRBV25-1, the J gene TRBJ2-7, with 11 positions matching TRBD2. The CDR3 loop spans 14 amino acids. V lost 5 bases, J lost 3 bases, and 3 bases stayed unmatched. Looked up from germline, CDR1 is MGHDK and CDR2 is SYGVNS. The CDR3 DNA is TGTGCCAGCAGTCACACTAGCGGGAGCTACGAGCAGTACTTC. Its protein is CASSHTSGSYEQYF.

The chain joins TRBV2 to TRBJ1-5; TRBD1 matches 8 bases. Germline loops: CDR1 SNHLY, CDR2 FYNNEI. V dropped 4 bases and J dropped 6; count of bases not matched to a gene: 8. The CDR3 is 15 residues long. The CDR3 nucleotides are TGTGCCAGCAGTGGGGGGCAGGGGGCTGGTCAGCCCCAGCATTTT. Amino acids: CASSGGQGAGQPQHF.

This clone was seen only a few times. J is TRBJ2-3 and V is TRBV9; a weak D match, TRBD2 (6 bases). V was clipped by 8 bases and J by 4 bases, with 20 bases between them. The CDR3 runs to 15 residues. The germline V gene encodes CDR1 SGDLS and CDR2 YYNGEE. The CDR3 here is CARSRTPWRADTQYF. CDR3 in DNA: TGTGCCAGATCCAGGACACCCTGGAGGGCAGATACGCAGTATTTT.

The chain recombines TRBV5-1 with TRBJ1-1, with D perhaps matching TRBD1 (6 bases). V lost 0 bases to trimming and J lost 7 bases, with 10 bases between them. Germline values: CDR1 SGHRS, CDR2 YFSETQ. The CDR3 loop spans 13 amino acids. Here the CDR3 reads CASSLVGGHEAFF. The CDR3 region has the DNA TGCGCCAGCAGCTTGGTCGGGGGGCATGAAGCTTTCTTT.

The chain joins TRBV6-1 to TRBJ1-1; TRBD1 aligns across 8 bases. V gave up 2 bases and J gave up 5 bases; unmatched junction bases: 7. The germline V gene has CDR1 MNHNS and CDR2 SASEGT. The CDR3 covers 15 residues. This CDR3 reads CASSESRTGLTEAFF. In DNA form, the CDR3 reads TGTGCCAGCAGTGAATCCAGGACAGGGCTAACTGAAGCTTTCTTT.

V usage is TRBV7-9 and J usage is TRBJ1-4; the D gene is possibly TRBD1 (5 bases). Germline assignment: CDR1 SEHNR and CDR2 FQNEAQ (reference sequence). Trimming removed 3 bases at V and 6 bases at J, with 11 bases between. This CDR3 comprises 14 residues. The DNA of the CDR3 is TGTGCCAGCAGCTTTTCGGGGGTTGATGAAAAACTGTTTTTT. It specifies CASSFSGVDEKLFF.

The chain joins TRBV5-1 to TRBJ1-2; 7 nucleotides align to TRBD1. Germline V CDR1 and CDR2: SGHRS, YFSETQ. This CDR3 has 15 residues. J gave up 0 bases and V 4 bases, and 6 bases lay outside the gene matches. The CDR3 region is CASSIRTGTNYGYTF. CDR3 DNA: TGCGCCAGCAGCATCCGGACAGGTACTAACTATGGCTACACCTTC. Filled out from reference TRBV5-1 and TRBJ1-2, the complete variable domain reads KAGVTQTPRYLIKTRGQQVTLSCSPISGHRSVSWYQQTPGQGLQFLFEYFSETQRNKGNFPGRFSGRQFSNSRSEMNVSTLELGDSALYLCASSIRTGTNYGYTFGSGTRLTVV.

This clone was detected a few times. The chain is built from TRBV7-2 and TRBJ2-7, with 9 bases that match TRBD1. This CDR3 spans 16 amino acids. Germline CDR1 is SGHTA and CDR2 is FQGNSA. The V and J ends lost 5 bases and 2 bases, in that order; junction bases with no gene match: 10. CDR3 sequence: CASSHSPGTGTYEQYF. CDR3 bases: TGTGCCAGCAGCCACTCCCCCGGGACAGGGACCTACGAGCAGTACTTC.

This clone was picked up one time. The V gene is TRBV18, the J gene TRBJ1-2; 7 bases fit TRBD1. CDR3 size: 13 residues. Germline V gene lookup returns CDR1 KGHSH and CDR2 LQKENI. Trimming cost V 5 bases and J 5 bases; bases outside gene matches: 5. CDR3 bases: TGTGCCAGCTCATTCCGGGACAGTTATGGCTACACCTTC. This translates into CASSFRDSYGYTF.

This clone appeared once. V and J are TRBV5-1 and TRBJ1-3; D possibly corresponds to TRBD1 (5 bases). The CDR3 has 19 residues. The germline CDR1 and CDR2 sequences are SGHRS and YFSETQ. Between the trimmed V and J ends, which lost 7 bases and 0 bases, there was a span of 26 bases. For the CDR3, the DNA is TGCGCCAGCGACCCGAATCCGGGGGACGGACGAATCTCTGGAAACACCATATATTTT. Translated: CASDPNPGDGRISGNTIYF.

V usage is TRBV6-1 and J usage is TRBJ2-1, with D possibly being TRBD1 (6 bases). The CDR3 has 14 residues. With 2 bases removed from V and 8 bases from J, the gap between germline ends came to 13 bases. Germline CDR1 reads MNHNS; CDR2 reads SASEGT. Written as DNA, the CDR3 is TGTGCCAGCAGTGAACACCCAGGGGTGGATGAGCAGTTCTTC. Translated: CASSEHPGVDEQFF.

The chain uses TRBV9 and TRBJ1-2; 7 nucleotides match TRBD1. The CDR3 consists of 14 residues. V was pared by 3 bases and J by 4 bases, with 6 bases of the junction left unmatched. Germline CDR1 reads SGDLS; CDR2 reads YYNGEE. This chain's CDR3 is CASSGGQVIYGYTF. CDR3 DNA: TGTGCCAGCAGCGGAGGACAGGTGATCTATGGCTACACCTTC.

The V and J genes are TRBV5-1 and TRBJ2-2; D gene ambiguous. Germline V gives CDR1 SGHRS, CDR2 YFSETQ. With 2 bases removed from V and 2 bases from J, the gap between germline ends came to 7 bases. The CDR3 spans 14 residues. The CDR3 DNA reads TGCGCCAGCAGCTTAGACTCTAACACCGGGGAGCTGTTTTTT. Translating it yields CASSLDSNTGELFF.

CDR3 in amino acids: CASSFSAGGSTDTQYF. Here the CDR3 DNA reads TGTGCCAGCAGCTTCTCAGCGGGAGGGAGCACAGATACGCAGTATTTT. The chain couples TRBV11-2 to TRBJ2-3; 10 positions agree with TRBD2. The germline V gene encodes CDR1 SGHAT and CDR2 FQNNGV. Trimming cost V 3 bases and J 0 bases; bases outside gene matches: 3. This CDR3 comprises 16 residues.

A few counts support this clone. The chain links TRBV7-9 to TRBJ2-7; D perhaps matches TRBD2 (6 bases). Trimming shortened V by 11 bases and J by 3 bases, and 17 bases separated the two germline ends. The CDR3 runs 13 residues. The germline CDR1 and CDR2 sequences are SEHNR and FQNEAQ (reference sequence). The CDR3 DNA reads as TGTGCCTGCAACCGGGACTTTCTCTACGAGCAGTACTTC. Encoded protein: CACNRDFLYEQYF.

The V and J genes are TRBV7-2 and TRBJ2-7; 9 nucleotides match TRBD2. CDR1 is SGHTA and CDR2 is FQGNSA in the germline V gene. The J segment lost 4 bases and the V segment lost 5 bases, leaving 9 bases of the junction unmatched. The CDR3 runs 15 residues. The CDR3 loop reads CASSPGLAWGYEQYF. The CDR3 region has the DNA TGTGCCAGCAGCCCGGGACTAGCCTGGGGTTACGAGCAGTACTTC.

This chain uses TRBV5-1 with TRBJ2-7; 7 nucleotides line up with TRBD1. CDR1 and CDR2 from the germline V gene are SGHRS and YFSETQ. V was clipped by 3 bases and J by 3 bases; unmatched bases: 12. The CDR3 covers 16 residues. CDR3 sequence reads: CASSSQPTGVRYEQYF. The CDR3 coding sequence is TGCGCCAGCAGCTCGCAACCAACAGGGGTACGCTACGAGCAGTACTTC. The whole variable domain, filled in from reference TRBV5-1 and TRBJ2-7, reads KAGVTQTPRYLIKTRGQQVTLSCSPISGHRSVSWYQQTPGQGLQFLFEYFSETQRNKGNFPGRFSGRQFSNSRSEMNVSTLELGDSALYLCASSSQPTGVRYEQYFGPGTRLTVT.

The chain uses TRBV18 and TRBJ1-2, with a weak D call TRBD1 (5 bases). Looked up from germline, CDR1 is KGHSH and CDR2 is LQKENI. The V and J ends lost 1 base and 4 bases respectively, with 7 bases between them. The CDR3 totals 13 residues. CDR3 nucleotides: TGTGCCAGCTCACCACGACAGCTCTATGGCTACACCTTC. Encoded protein: CASSPRQLYGYTF.

This clone was detected a few times. The rearrangement uses TRBV4-2 and TRBJ2-5, with D uncertain. Germline CDR1 LGHNA, CDR2 YNFKEQ. The V end was cut by 0 bases, the J end by 2 bases, with 7 bases between. CDR3 length: 14 amino acids. CDR3 nucleotides: TGTGCCAGCAGCCAAGATTCAGGACAAGAGACCCAGTACTTC. As protein: CASSQDSGQETQYF.

V usage is TRBV7-9 and J usage is TRBJ2-1, with 9 bases aligning to TRBD1. This CDR3 spans 15 amino acids. From germline, CDR1 is SEHNR and CDR2 FQNEAQ (reference sequence). The V segment lost 4 bases and the J segment 8 bases; nucleotides outside the gene matches: 9. This CDR3 reads CASSSRNRGHDEQFF. The CDR3 bases are TGTGCCAGCAGCTCAAGAAACAGGGGGCATGATGAGCAGTTCTTC.

V usage is TRBV5-1 and J usage is TRBJ1-4; no clear D gene. V was clipped by 5 bases and J by 8 bases, with 10 bases between them. CDR3 length equals 12 residues. Germline-derived CDR1 and CDR2 are SGHRS and YFSETQ. CDR3 sequence reads: CASSPESEKLFF. In nucleotides, the CDR3 is TGCGCCAGCAGTCCCGAGTCCGAAAAACTGTTTTTT.

The chain uses TRBV6-1 and TRBJ1-2, with 7 bases lining up with TRBD1. V gave up 6 bases and J gave up 1 base; unmatched junction bases: 5. Per the germline V gene, CDR1 is MNHNS and CDR2 is SASEGT. The length of the CDR3 is 14 residues. CDR3 loop: CASSRTGLNYGYTF. The CDR3 nucleotides are TGTGCCAGCAGCCGGACAGGCCTTAACTATGGCTACACCTTC.

V gene TRBV28 combines with J gene TRBJ1-4; 7 bases map to TRBD1. Germline lookup yields CDR1 MDHEN and CDR2 SYDVKM. There are 15 residues in the CDR3. V was clipped by 5 bases and J by 7 bases; unmatched bases: 10. The CDR3 here is CASSLGPTGVEKLFF. The CDR3 DNA follows: TGTGCCAGCAGTCTAGGGCCAACAGGGGTTGAAAAACTGTTTTTT. The full variable domain, with the rest looked up from reference TRBV28 and TRBJ1-4, is DVKVTQSSRYLVKRTGEKVFLECVQDMDHENMFWYRQDPGLGLRLIYFSYDVKMKEKGDIPEGYSVSREKKERFSLILESASTNQTSMYLCASSLGPTGVEKLFFGSGTQLSVL.

V is TRBV7-6 and J is TRBJ2-5; 7 positions match TRBD1. Per germline, CDR1 SGHVS and CDR2 FNYEAQ. V lost 4 bases, J lost 1 base, and 3 bases stayed unmatched. CDR3 length equals 14 residues. CDR3 in amino acids: CASSSRTGQETQYF. The DNA for the CDR3 is TGTGCCAGCAGCTCTAGGACAGGCCAAGAGACCCAGTACTTC.

About this clone itself: The sample holds other DNA sequences that translate to the same CDR3. V gene TRBV2 combines with J gene TRBJ2-5; D not resolved. CDR1 is SNHLY, CDR2 FYNNEI, per germline. This CDR3 comprises 12 residues. The ends were cut back, 3 bases at V and 5 bases at J, with 7 bases in the middle. CDR3 amino acids: CASSEARETQYF. The DNA for the CDR3 is TGTGCCAGCAGTGAGGCGCGGGAGACCCAGTACTTC.

The gene calls are TRBV5-6 and TRBJ1-1, with a weak D call TRBD1 (6 bases). This CDR3 has 17 residues. Germline V gene lookup returns CDR1 SGHDT and CDR2 YYEEEE. V was pared by 1 base and J by 0 bases, with 16 bases between. DNA for the CDR3: TGTGCCAGCAGCTTGTGGGGGGGCGGCAGAGTGAACACTGAAGCTTTCTTT. This gives the protein CASSLWGGGRVNTEAFF.

This clone was seen a handful of times. The chain links TRBV5-1 to TRBJ1-6, with 8 bases matching TRBD1. Germline values: CDR1 SGHRS, CDR2 YFSETQ. V dropped 2 bases and J dropped 6; count of bases not matched to a gene: 7. The CDR3 is made up of 16 amino acids. The DNA for the CDR3 is TGCGCCAGCAGCTTACAGGGGGTCGAGGTTAATTCACCCCTCCACTTT. Its protein product is CASSLQGVEVNSPLHF.